This passage covers 32 T cell receptor beta chains from one sample sequenced in a study of T cells in Graves' hyperthyroidism and ophthalmopathy. TCR beta CDR3 sequences were amplified from RNA transcripts. HTBI primers were used for first-round RT-PCR of the TCR CDR3. TCRdb reanalysed the multiplex PCR reads using MiXCR and keeps one entry per CDR3 protein. The sample shows under 450,000 distinct CDR3 sequences, 13% of them seen only once. Source material: blood. Source of these receptors: a man aged 25-45 years with Graves' hyperthyroidism that later progressed to Graves' ophthalmopathy.

The chain couples TRBV10-1 to TRBJ1-5; maybe TRBD1 (6 bases). V lost 8 bases and J lost 1, with 12 bases in between. This CDR3 comprises 14 residues. Germline CDR1 WNHNN, CDR2 SYGVQD (reference sequence). CDR3 DNA sequence: TGCGCCAGCCTTGGACAGACCAGCAATCAGCCCCAGCATTTT. Protein: CASLGQTSNQPQHF.

In this sample, this clonotype turned up many times. The chain carries TRBV2 and TRBJ1-5; 8 bases align to TRBD1. V lost 5 bases and J lost 5; bases outside the gene matches: 11. The CDR3 sequence is 16 residues long. The V gene's germline CDR1 is SNHLY and CDR2 FYNNEI. In DNA, the CDR3 is TGTGCCAGCAGTTATACCTGGACAGGGAACGATCAGCCCCAGCATTTT. Its translation is CASSYTWTGNDQPQHF.

There are many counts of this clonotype. The chain uses TRBV2 and TRBJ1-1; 7 bases line up with TRBD1. From germline, CDR1 is SNHLY and CDR2 FYNNEI. Trimming cost V 3 bases and J 6 bases; bases outside gene matches: 4. The CDR3 length is 13 residues. The CDR3 protein is CASSENRGPEAFF. For the CDR3, the DNA is TGTGCCAGCAGTGAGAACAGGGGCCCTGAAGCTTTCTTT.

V usage is TRBV20-1 and J usage is TRBJ1-6; TRBD1 agrees at 7 bases. With V trimmed by 0 bases and J by 6 bases, 5 bases remained unmatched. The CDR3 is made up of 15 amino acids. Per germline, CDR1 DFQATT and CDR2 SNEGSKA (reference sequence). The CDR3 sequence is CSARDHRGGNSPLHF. CDR3 DNA: TGCAGTGCTAGAGATCACAGGGGAGGTAATTCACCCCTCCACTTT.

At least ten counts were recorded for this clonotype. The chain has TRBV6-1 and TRBJ2-3, with D possibly being TRBD2 (6 bases). CDR1 and CDR2 (germline): MNHNS, SASEGT. The V and J ends lost 9 bases and 2 bases respectively, with 12 bases between them. This CDR3 is built from 13 residues. CDR3 sequence: CASRGTSTDTQYF. Here the CDR3 DNA reads TGTGCCAGTAGAGGGACTTCCACAGATACGCAGTATTTT.

This clonotype has a count of ten or more. The V and J genes are TRBV28 and TRBJ1-6; perhaps TRBD1 as D (5 bases). CDR3 length: 15 amino acids. Germline loops: CDR1 MDHEN, CDR2 SYDVKM. V lost 5 bases and J lost 8, with 16 bases in between. CDR3 nucleotides: TGTGCCAGCAGTGCAACAGGTTTTGGTGATTCACCCCTCCACTTT. Protein product: CASSATGFGDSPLHF.

Ten or more counts support this clonotype. The chain has TRBV30 and TRBJ1-2, with D unclear. V was cut by 1 base and J by 3 bases, with 6 bases left in between. There are 12 residues in the CDR3. From germline, CDR1 is GTSNPN and CDR2 SVGIG (reference sequence). The DNA for the CDR3 is TGTGCCTGGAGTGGATTGGACTATGGCTACACCTTC. Translating gives CAWSGLDYGYTF.

Many counts were recorded for this clonotype. The rearrangement joins TRBV20-1 to TRBJ1-2; 7 positions match TRBD1. The CDR3 spans 14 residues. Unmatched junction bases numbered 10, after V lost 3 bases and J lost 6 bases. Germline V CDR1 and CDR2: DFQATT, SNEGSKA (reference sequence). In DNA, the CDR3 is TGCAGTGCTAGCAAGTCAGAGGGGGCCCATGGCTACACCTTC. This encodes CSASKSEGAHGYTF.

This clonotype was counted ten times or more. The chain combines TRBV5-1 with TRBJ2-3; 8 bases align to TRBD1. Losses at the gene ends were 4 bases for V and 2 bases for J; bases not matched to a gene: 6. Germline assignment: CDR1 SGHRS and CDR2 YFSETQ. CDR3 length: 15 residues. The CDR3 here is CASSRGDRHTDTQYF. CDR3 in DNA: TGCGCCAGCAGCAGGGGGGACAGGCACACAGATACGCAGTATTTT.

This clonotype was recorded at least ten times. This sequence joins TRBV29-1 and TRBJ2-7; D perhaps matches TRBD1 (6 bases). Trimming left V 4 bases short and J 3 bases short, with 13 bases between. CDR3 size: 13 residues. In germline, CDR1 is SQVTM, CDR2 ANQGSEA. CDR3 region: CSVASTGIYEQYF. The CDR3 DNA is TGCAGCGTTGCCTCCACAGGGATCTACGAGCAGTACTTC.

Only a few counts were recorded for this clonotype. This chain links TRBV7-3 with TRBJ2-3, with a tentative D call TRBD2 (6 bases). Trimming took 1 base from V and 1 from J, leaving 9 bases between them. This CDR3 has 15 residues. Germline V gene lookup returns CDR1 SGHTA and CDR2 FQGTGA. The CDR3 DNA reads TGTGCCAGCAGCTTAAATTGGGGGGGCACAGATACGCAGTATTTT. Its protein product is CASSLNWGGTDTQYF.

This clonotype was seen ten or more times. The chain joins TRBV2 to TRBJ1-1; D is unresolved. The CDR3 has 17 amino acids. The V gene lost 3 bases and the J gene lost 2 bases, with 19 bases spanning the gap. Germline loops: CDR1 SNHLY, CDR2 FYNNEI. The CDR3 DNA reads TGTGCCAGCAGTGACATCTTAGGTATCCTGGGAAACACTGAAGCTTTCTTT. This codes for CASSDILGILGNTEAFF.

This clonotype was seen a few times. The gene calls are TRBV12-3 or TRBV12-4 and TRBJ1-5; 7 nucleotides agree with TRBD1. The CDR3 covers 16 residues. The ends lost 5 bases at V and 5 bases at J; junction bases unmatched: 12. The CDR3 coding sequence is TGTGCCAGCAGTAGCCGAGGACAGGAACCTGATCAGCCCCAGCATTTT. Its protein is CASSSRGQEPDQPQHF.

V usage is TRBV7-2 and J usage is TRBJ1-6; TRBD1 aligns across 7 bases. CDR1 and CDR2 from the germline V gene are SGHTA and FQGNSA. V was clipped by 5 bases and J by 6 bases; unmatched bases: 7. The CDR3 contains 15 residues. The CDR3: CASSLGGQANSPLHF. CDR3 sequence (DNA): TGTGCCAGCAGCCTAGGAGGACAGGCTAATTCACCCCTCCACTTT. The full variable domain, with the rest looked up from reference TRBV7-2 and TRBJ1-6, is GAGVSQSPSNKVTEKGKDVELRCDPISGHTALYWYRQSLGQGLEFLIYFQGNSAPDKSGLPSDRFSAERTGGSVSTLTIQRTQQEDSAVYLCASSLGGQANSPLHFGNGTRLTVT.

This clonotype was picked up a small number of times. This chain joins TRBV7-7 and TRBJ2-1, with a possible D match to TRBD1 (5 bases). The length of the CDR3 is 13 residues. The V gene lost 5 bases and the J gene lost 10 bases, with 15 bases spanning the gap. Per germline, CDR1 SSHAT and CDR2 FNYEAQ (reference sequence). The DNA for the CDR3 is TGTGCCAGCAGCGCCACCGATAGGGGCGAGCAGTTCTTC. Protein sequence: CASSATDRGEQFF.

Ten or more counts support this clonotype. V is TRBV6-5 and J is TRBJ1-1, with a tentative D call TRBD1 (6 bases). The V gene's germline CDR1 is MNHEY and CDR2 SVGAGI. V lost 3 bases, J lost 2 bases, and 10 bases lay in between. The CDR3 consists of 14 residues. CDR3 residues: CASSYRTDNTEAFF. CDR3 nucleotides: TGTGCCAGCAGTTATCGGACAGACAACACTGAAGCTTTCTTT.

V and J are TRBV7-6 and TRBJ2-2; a possible D gene is TRBD1 (5 bases). There are 15 residues in the CDR3. Germline CDR1 and CDR2: SGHVS and FNYEAQ. Between the trimmed V and J ends, which lost 0 bases and 5 bases, there was a span of 10 bases. The CDR3 here is CASSLAGAETGELFF. DNA for the CDR3: TGTGCCAGCAGCTTAGCAGGGGCAGAGACCGGGGAGCTGTTTTTT.

At least ten counts were recorded for this clonotype. The chain carries TRBV6-1 and TRBJ2-1; 9 bases agree with TRBD2. Germline V gene data show CDR1 as MNHNS and CDR2 as SASEGT. The CDR3 length is 18 residues. With V trimmed by 5 bases and J by 1 base, 12 bases remained unmatched. The CDR3 coding sequence is TGTGCCAGCAGTTATATCGCGGGGGGGCCGGGATCCTACAATGAGCAGTTCTTC. Translation gives CASSYIAGGPGSYNEQFF.

A few counts support this clonotype. The rearrangement uses TRBV5-1 and TRBJ1-1, with D possibly matching TRBD1 (5 bases). Per germline, CDR1 SGHRS and CDR2 YFSETQ. Trimming stripped 4 bases from V and 7 bases from J, with 23 bases between. The CDR3 totals 16 residues. This CDR3 is CASSHPGPLGRNEAFF. The CDR3 DNA reads TGCGCCAGCAGCCACCCGGGGCCCCTGGGTAGGAATGAAGCTTTCTTT. The full variable domain, rest sourced from reference TRBV5-1 and TRBJ1-1, is KAGVTQTPRYLIKTRGQQVTLSCSPISGHRSVSWYQQTPGQGLQFLFEYFSETQRNKGNFPGRFSGRQFSNSRSEMNVSTLELGDSALYLCASSHPGPLGRNEAFFGQGTRLTVV.

This clonotype was detected only a few times. This chain joins TRBV3-1 and TRBJ1-1; D is perhaps TRBD1 (5 bases). The CDR3 sequence is 16 residues long. Germline V gives CDR1 LGHDT, CDR2 YNNKEL (reference sequence). The V and J ends lost 1 base and 1 base respectively, with 13 bases between them. CDR3 loop: CASSQAARGQNTEAFF. The CDR3 DNA is TGTGCCAGCAGCCAAGCTGCCCGGGGCCAGAACACTGAAGCTTTCTTT.

The CDR3 protein is CASSQGPGTGSTQYF. CDR3 nucleotides: TGTGCCAGCAGCCAAGGCCCCGGGACAGGGTCCACGCAGTATTTT. The chain carries TRBV14 and TRBJ2-3, with TRBD1 matching over 9 bases. From germline, CDR1 is SGHDN and CDR2 FVKESK. The CDR3 covers 15 residues. Trimming removed 1 base from V and 9 bases from J; junction bases left unmatched: 8.

This clonotype was picked up a small number of times. The junction departs from the called germline gene at one end, perhaps through a read error. This chain uses TRBV30 with TRBJ2-7; possibly TRBD1 for D (8 bases). In germline, CDR1 is GTSNPN, CDR2 SVGIG (reference sequence). CDR3 size: 13 residues. The CDR3 DNA reads as TGTGCCTGGAGTGCTTACACAGGGGGGGAACAGGACTTC. Translating gives CAWSAYTGGEQDF.

This clonotype was observed many times. The gene calls are TRBV12-3 or TRBV12-4 and TRBJ2-1, with 7 positions matching TRBD2. V lost 7 bases and J lost 7; bases outside the gene matches: 13. CDR3 length: 15 residues. CDR3 in amino acids: CASITTFGGGNEQFF. In DNA form, the CDR3 reads TGTGCCAGCATCACTACATTTGGGGGAGGGAATGAGCAGTTCTTC.

This clonotype was recorded at least ten times. J is TRBJ1-1 and V is TRBV12-5; D possibly corresponds to TRBD1 (5 bases). The germline gives CDR1 LGHNT, CDR2 FRNRAP. This CDR3 is built from 13 residues. The germline V and J ends were trimmed by 5 bases and 5 bases, with 12 bases remaining between them. The CDR3 region is CASGAGARTEAFF. In DNA, the CDR3 is TGTGCTAGTGGTGCCGGGGCGCGAACTGAAGCTTTCTTT.

In this sample, this clonotype turned up many times. The rearrangement joins TRBV28 to TRBJ2-5; TRBD2 agrees at 8 bases. Germline loops: CDR1 MDHEN, CDR2 SYDVKM. Trimming took 4 bases from V and 0 from J; bases not matched to a gene: 4. This CDR3 is 15 amino acids long. For the CDR3, the DNA is TGTGCCAGCAGTTCGGGGGGGCTAAACCAAGAGACCCAGTACTTC. This translates into CASSSGGLNQETQYF.

This clonotype has more than one count but fewer than ten. Since a much larger clone is just one base distant, this may be a read error. The V call is TRBV27, the J call TRBJ2-3, with 12 bases aligning to TRBD2. The J segment lost 5 bases and the V segment lost 5 bases, leaving 14 bases of the junction unmatched. The CDR3 has 18 amino acids. From germline, CDR1 is MNHEY and CDR2 SMNVEV (reference sequence). Here the CDR3 DNA reads TGTGCCAGCAGTCCAGGACTAGCGGGGAACAACCGGATAGATACGCAGTATTTT. This sequence encodes CASSPGLAGNNRIDTQYF.

The genes are TRBV11-2 and TRBJ1-2; 9 bases match TRBD1. V shed 5 bases, J shed 7 bases, and the junction held 11 bases outside the gene matches. This CDR3 has 15 amino acids. Germline V lookup: CDR1 SGHAT, CDR2 FQNNGV. For the CDR3, the DNA is TGTGCCAGCAGCGCAGGATCCGGGACAGGGAGTGGCTACACCTTC. Protein: CASSAGSGTGSGYTF.

Comment on this clonotype: A much larger clone lies a single base off, so this may be a read error. The chain recombines TRBV11-2 with TRBJ1-3, with 9 positions matching TRBD1. V shed 6 bases and J 3 bases; nucleotides not matched to a gene: 15. This CDR3 has 18 residues. Per germline, CDR1 SGHAT and CDR2 FQNNGV. The CDR3 sequence is CASRSIRQGEGFGNTIYF. CDR3 coding DNA: TGTGCCAGCAGATCAATCAGACAGGGGGAAGGATTTGGAAACACCATATATTTT.

V usage is TRBV13 and J usage is TRBJ2-3, with a possible D match to TRBD1 (5 bases). This CDR3 comprises 16 residues. Trimming shortened V by 6 bases and J by 1 base, and 17 bases separated the two germline ends. Germline V gene sequence: CDR1 PRHDT, CDR2 FYEKMQ (reference sequence). The CDR3 DNA reads as TGTGCCAGCAGTCCCACAAAGGGGTTTGGCACAGATACGCAGTATTTT. This encodes CASSPTKGFGTDTQYF.

This clonotype occurred many times. The V and J genes are TRBV18 and TRBJ1-1; D possibly corresponds to TRBD1 (5 bases). Per the germline V gene, CDR1 is KGHSH and CDR2 is LQKENI. This CDR3 comprises 16 residues. The V end lost 3 bases, the J end lost 2 bases, and 16 bases lay between the germline ends. DNA for the CDR3: TGTGCCAGCTCACCGCTATGGGGGAAGTACAACACTGAAGCTTTCTTT. This gives the protein CASSPLWGKYNTEAFF.

The V call is TRBV11-1, the J call TRBJ2-2, with 8 bases identical to TRBD2. Trimming cost V 4 bases and J 3 bases; bases outside gene matches: 4. Germline lookup yields CDR1 SGHAT and CDR2 FQDESV (reference sequence). The length of the CDR3 is 15 residues. CDR3: CASSSVGGDTGELFF. CDR3 nucleotides: TGTGCCAGCAGCTCAGTCGGGGGGGACACCGGGGAGCTGTTTTTT.

This clonotype was seen ten or more times. The rearrangement joins TRBV27 to TRBJ2-7; TRBD1 agrees at 9 bases. CDR1 is MNHEY, CDR2 SMNVEV, per germline (reference sequence). The CDR3 is made up of 16 amino acids. V was pared by 2 bases and J by 1 base, with 6 bases of the junction left unmatched. The CDR3 is CASSLNSGTGSYEQYF. CDR3 nucleotide sequence: TGTGCCAGCAGTTTAAACTCCGGGACAGGGTCCTACGAGCAGTACTTC.